Below, one T cell receptor (beta chain) is given with its context. This sample was taken from a study of regulatory T cells in long-lasting Graves disease. Germline CDR1 SGHVS, CDR2 FQNEAQ. The CDR3 length is 14 residues. Trimming shortened V by 3 bases and J by 8 bases, and 15 bases separated the two germline ends. TCR beta libraries were built with iRepertoire HTBI primers and Arm-PCR of CDR3 regions. TCRdb recomputed calls from the multiplex PCR reads with MiXCR, one row per CDR3 protein. The sample contains 620,000 or so distinct CDR3 sequences, around 15% of which appear only once. Stated time point: newly diagnosed GD, antithyroid drugs for less than 3 months. Generation of the TCR library employed RNA extracted from PBMCs. The same data also contributed to another study, on T cells in Graves' hyperthyroidism and ophthalmopathy. Turning to that study: The TCR CDR3 first-round RT-PCR relied on the HTBI primer set. Ophthalmopathy prediction by the model preceded onset by a median roughly 6 months.

The sequenced sample was peripheral blood mononuclear cells (PBMCs), obtained at new diagnosis, from a patient treated with antithyroid drugs. The V and J genes are TRBV7-8 and TRBJ2-3; D is undetermined. This TCR derives from a woman in her 30s with Graves disease. The CDR3 spells CASSFLEKAGTQYF. The DNA of the CDR3 is TGTGCCAGCAGCTTCTTAGAGAAGGCAGGTACGCAGTATTTT.